Listed below are T cell receptor beta chains from one sample, sequenced in a study of blood T cell repertoires in COVID-19. Sequencing used immunoSEQ multiplex PCR; TCRdb keeps in-frame clones, though not all of them. The sample includes some 140,000 clones, about 83% of them seen just once. Sequenced: peripheral blood. The receptors come from a human donor in a cohort sampled during active COVID-19. CDR3s include the opening cysteine and the closing phenylalanine or tryptophan. D genes are given only for firm matches. Not every row has a clone size; where given, it reads once, few, many or a size class.

clone_size	d_call	j_call	cdr3_length	v_call	cdr3_aa	cdr3_nt
.	.	TRBJ2-2	13	TRBV19	CASSTNRAGELFF	TGTGCCAGTAGTACTAACAGGGCCGGGGAGCTGTTTTTT
once	TRBD2	TRBJ2-3	14	TRBV29-1	CSVAGGGFTDTQYF	TGCAGCGTGGCGGGCGGGGGATTCACAGATACGCAGTATTTT
.	.	TRBJ1-1	12	TRBV18	CASSEPGTRAFF	TGTGCCAGCTCAGAACCCGGGACACGAGCTTTCTTT
.	.	TRBJ1-3	20	TRBV27	CASSPGTPNIFFDSGNTIYF	TGTGCCAGCTCCCCCGGGACACCGAACATCTTTTTCGACTCTGGAAACACCATATATTTT
.	.	TRBJ2-3	17	TRBV5-1	CASRGQRASPGPDTQYF	TGCGCCAGCAGGGGCCAGCGGGCCTCCCCGGGCCCAGATACGCAGTATTTT
once	.	TRBJ2-7	15	TRBV5-1	CASSFHQGRSYEQYF	TGCGCCAGCAGCTTTCACCAGGGCCGGTCCTACGAGCAGTACTTC
.	TRBD1	TRBJ2-1	15	TRBV19	CASSSGTGVYNEQFF	TGTGCCAGTAGTTCCGGGACAGGGGTCTACAATGAGCAGTTCTTC
.	.	TRBJ1-4	15	TRBV7-8	CASSPRKLANEKLFF	TGTGCCAGCTCCCCGAGGAAACTGGCTAATGAAAAACTGTTTTTT
.	TRBD2	TRBJ2-2	19	TRBV9	CASSVVPRAGSQGHGELFF	TGTGCCAGCAGCGTAGTTCCGAGAGCGGGGAGTCAAGGCCACGGGGAGCTGTTTTTT
.	TRBD1	TRBJ1-3	13	TRBV30	CAFTGGPGNTIYF	TGTGCCTTCACAGGGGGGCCTGGAAACACCATATATTTT
.	.	TRBJ1-2	14	TRBV5-6	CASSLATANYGYTF	TGTGCCAGCAGCTTGGCGACAGCCAACTATGGCTACACCTTC
.	TRBD2	TRBJ2-1	16	TRBV6-5	CASSYGAGGRGNEQFF	TGTGCCAGCAGTTACGGAGCGGGGGGGAGAGGCAATGAGCAGTTCTTC
.	.	TRBJ1-1	16	TRBV28	CASTLMGGGSGTEAFF	TGTGCCAGCACTCTTATGGGGGGTGGATCCGGTACTGAAGCTTTCTTT
.	.	TRBJ2-7	11	TRBV20-1	CSAELEVGQYF	TGCAGTGCCGAATTGGAGGTCGGGCAGTACTTC
.	.	TRBJ1-4	15	TRBV19	CASSTQYATNEKLFF	TGTGCCAGTAGTACCCAGTACGCAACTAATGAAAAACTGTTTTTT
.	.	TRBJ1-2	15	TRBV3-1/TRBV3-2	CASSQSIAGLDGYTF	TGTGCCAGCAGCCAAAGTATCGCGGGGCTGGATGGCTACACCTTC